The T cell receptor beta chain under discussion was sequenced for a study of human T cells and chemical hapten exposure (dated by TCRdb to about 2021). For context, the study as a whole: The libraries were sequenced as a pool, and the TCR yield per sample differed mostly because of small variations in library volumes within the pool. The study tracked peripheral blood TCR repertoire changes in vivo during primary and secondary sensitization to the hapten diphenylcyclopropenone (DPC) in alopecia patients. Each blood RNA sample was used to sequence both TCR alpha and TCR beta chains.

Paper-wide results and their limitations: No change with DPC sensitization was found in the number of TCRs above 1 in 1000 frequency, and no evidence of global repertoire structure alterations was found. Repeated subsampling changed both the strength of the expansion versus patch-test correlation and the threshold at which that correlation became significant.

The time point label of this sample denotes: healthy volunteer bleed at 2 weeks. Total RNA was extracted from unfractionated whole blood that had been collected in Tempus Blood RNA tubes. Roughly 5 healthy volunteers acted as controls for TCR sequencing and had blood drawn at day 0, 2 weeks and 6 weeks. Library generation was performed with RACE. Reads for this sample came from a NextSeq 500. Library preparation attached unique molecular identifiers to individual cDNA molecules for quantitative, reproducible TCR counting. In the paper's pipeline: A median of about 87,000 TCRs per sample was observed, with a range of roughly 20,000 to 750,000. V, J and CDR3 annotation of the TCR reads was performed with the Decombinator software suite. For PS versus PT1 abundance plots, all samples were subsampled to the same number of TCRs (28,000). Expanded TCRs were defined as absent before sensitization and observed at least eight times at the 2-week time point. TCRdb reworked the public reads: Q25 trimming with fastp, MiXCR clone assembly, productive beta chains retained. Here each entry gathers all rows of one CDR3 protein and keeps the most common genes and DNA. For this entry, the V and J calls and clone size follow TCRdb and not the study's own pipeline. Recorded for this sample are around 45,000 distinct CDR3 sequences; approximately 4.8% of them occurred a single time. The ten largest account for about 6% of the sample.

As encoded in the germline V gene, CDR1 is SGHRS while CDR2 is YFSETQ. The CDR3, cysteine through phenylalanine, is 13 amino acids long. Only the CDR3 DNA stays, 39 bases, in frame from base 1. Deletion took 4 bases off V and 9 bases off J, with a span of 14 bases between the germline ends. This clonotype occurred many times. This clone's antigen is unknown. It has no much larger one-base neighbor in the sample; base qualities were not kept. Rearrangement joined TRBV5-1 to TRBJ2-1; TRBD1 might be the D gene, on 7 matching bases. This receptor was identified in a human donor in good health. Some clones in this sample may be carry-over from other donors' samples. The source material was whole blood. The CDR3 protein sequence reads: CASSPIQGGEQFF. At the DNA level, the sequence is TGCGCCAGCAGCCCTATCCAGGGGGGTGAGCAGTTCTTC.